This T cell receptor (beta chain) originates from a study of blood T cell repertoires in COVID-19. Across the study: PBMCs, B-cell-depleted T cells, or T cells were the source of the cDNA or gDNA that made up the material.

J was trimmed by 4 bases and V by 3 bases; bases with no gene match: 5. CDR3 size: 14 residues. Looked up from germline, CDR1 is SGDLS and CDR2 is YYNGEE. Here immunoSEQ multiplex PCR was the method, and the copy in TCRdb shows in-frame clones only, minus some. The sample consists of about 180,000 clones, roughly nine tenths of them appearing once. The specimen was peripheral blood. The gene calls are TRBV9 and TRBJ2-5; 8 bases are shared with TRBD1. The sequence was collected from a woman aged 25 to 39 with active or convalescent COVID-19. This CDR3 is CASSGQGLGETQYF. The CDR3 coding sequence is TGTGCCAGCAGCGGACAGGGGTTGGGAGAGACCCAGTACTTC.